The present T cell receptor (beta chain) was sequenced within a study of T cells in Graves' hyperthyroidism and ophthalmopathy. TCR beta CDR3 region amplification was performed from RNA transcripts. During a first-round RT-PCR of the TCR CDR3, the HTBI primer set was used. TCRdb ran MiXCR on the multiplex PCR reads and lists one entry per CDR3 protein. The sample lists roughly 330,000 distinct CDR3 sequences; around a sixth were seen once. CDR3 length: 15 residues. Germline V gives CDR1 LNHDA, CDR2 SQIVND (reference sequence). The V gene lost 1 base and the J gene lost 0 bases, with 10 bases spanning the gap.

Sequenced material: blood. This TCR was recovered from a man aged 25 to 40 with Graves' hyperthyroidism. The chain carries TRBV19 and TRBJ2-7, with D tentatively TRBD2 (5 bases). The CDR3 loop reads CASSIARAYSYEQYF. CDR3 coding DNA: TGTGCCAGTAGTATAGCGCGGGCGTACTCCTACGAGCAGTACTTC.